This T cell receptor (beta chain) is from a study of T cells in Graves' hyperthyroidism and ophthalmopathy. Study-level points and caveats: Blood also showed most of the thyroid clonotypes that were expanded above 0.001.

The study based diagnoses on clinical symptoms, serum thyroxine and TRAb, thyroid ultrasound and orbital computed tomography. There were TCR beta CDR3 regions amplified from RNA transcripts. HTBI primers were employed in a first-round RT-PCR of the TCR CDR3. TCRdb recomputed calls from the multiplex PCR reads with MiXCR, one row per CDR3 protein. The sample lists approximately 610,000 distinct CDR3 sequences; roughly 15% were seen once. The sample holds many counts of this clonotype. Its antigen is not known. With 5 bases clipped from V and 2 bases from J, the junction kept 6 bases outside the gene matches. This CDR3 spans 14 amino acids.

This receptor was taken from a woman aged 40 to 50 with Graves' ophthalmopathy. The sequencing sample was made of blood. The rearrangement joins TRBV12-3 or TRBV12-4 to TRBJ2-7; 7 nucleotides align to TRBD2. The CDR3 is CASSRLAVAYEQYF. As DNA, the CDR3 is TGTGCCAGCAGTAGGCTAGCGGTGGCCTACGAGCAGTACTTC.